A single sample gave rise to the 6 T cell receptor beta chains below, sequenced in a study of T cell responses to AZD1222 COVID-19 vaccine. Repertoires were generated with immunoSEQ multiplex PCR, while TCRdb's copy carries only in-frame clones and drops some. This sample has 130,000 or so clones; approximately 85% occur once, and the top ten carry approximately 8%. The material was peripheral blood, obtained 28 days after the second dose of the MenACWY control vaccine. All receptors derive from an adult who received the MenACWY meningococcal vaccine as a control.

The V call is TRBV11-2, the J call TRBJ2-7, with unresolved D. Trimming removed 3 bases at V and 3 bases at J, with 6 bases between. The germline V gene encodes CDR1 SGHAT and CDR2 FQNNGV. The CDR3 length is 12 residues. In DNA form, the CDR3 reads TGTGCCAGCAGCTTTGACTTCTACGAGCAGTACGTC. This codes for CASSFDFYEQYV.

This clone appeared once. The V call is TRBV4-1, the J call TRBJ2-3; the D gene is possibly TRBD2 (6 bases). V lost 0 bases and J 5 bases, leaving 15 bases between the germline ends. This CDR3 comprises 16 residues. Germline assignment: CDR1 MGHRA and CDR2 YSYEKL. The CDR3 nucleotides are TGCGCCAGCAGCCAAGATCGGGACTCCCCGGGAGATACGCAGTATTTT. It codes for CASSQDRDSPGDTQYF.

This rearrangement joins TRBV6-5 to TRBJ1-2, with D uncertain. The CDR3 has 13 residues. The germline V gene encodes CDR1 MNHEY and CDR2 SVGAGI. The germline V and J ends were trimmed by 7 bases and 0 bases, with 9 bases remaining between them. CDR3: CASTKKANYGYTF. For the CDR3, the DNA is TGTGCCAGCACCAAGAAAGCTAACTATGGCTACACCTTC.

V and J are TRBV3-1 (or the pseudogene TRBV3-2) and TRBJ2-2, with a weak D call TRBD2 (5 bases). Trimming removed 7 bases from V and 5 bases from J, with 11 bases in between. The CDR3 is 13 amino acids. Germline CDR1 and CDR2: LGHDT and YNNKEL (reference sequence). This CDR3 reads CASKLGMTGELFF. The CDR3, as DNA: TGTGCCAGCAAGCTCGGGATGACCGGGGAGCTGTTTTTT.

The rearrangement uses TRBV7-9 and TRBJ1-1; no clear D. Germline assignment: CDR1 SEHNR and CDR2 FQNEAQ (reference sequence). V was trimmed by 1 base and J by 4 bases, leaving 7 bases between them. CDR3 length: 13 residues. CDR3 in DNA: TGTGCCAGCAGCTTAGACGTTTCCACTGAAGCTTTCTTT. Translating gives CASSLDVSTEAFF.

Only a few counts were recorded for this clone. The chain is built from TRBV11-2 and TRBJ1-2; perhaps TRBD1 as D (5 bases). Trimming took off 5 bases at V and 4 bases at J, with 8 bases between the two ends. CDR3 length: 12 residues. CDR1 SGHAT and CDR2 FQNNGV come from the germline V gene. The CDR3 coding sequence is TGTGCCAGCAGCCCGGGGGGCTATGGCTACACCTTC. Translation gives CASSPGGYGYTF.